Sequencing of this TCR beta chain was carried out in a study of human T cells and chemical hapten exposure. As concerns this clonotype: Its target is unknown.

Points from the study as a whole: In comparison with controls, expanded TCRs gave rise to a significantly larger number of large CDR3 similarity clusters.

Germline CDR1 reads SQVTM; CDR2 reads ANQGSEA. With 3 bases removed from V and 0 bases from J, the gap between germline ends came to 14 bases. The length of the CDR3 is 15 residues. Described time point: patch test 1, 2 weeks after DPC sensitization. The treatment denotes: therapeutic diphenylcyclopropenone sensitization with weekly scalp DPC. TCRdb fed the RACE reads into MiXCR, producing one record per CDR3 protein. Of 75,000 to 95,000 distinct CDR3 sequences listed, 10% to 15% are singletons. The sequence was obtained from a woman in her fifties or sixties with alopecia areata. Some clones in this sample may be carry-over from other donors' samples. The sequencing here drew on whole blood, taken in connection with sensitization to the hapten diphenylcyclopropenone (DPC). The chain is built from TRBV29-1 and TRBJ1-1; D uncertain. CDR3 nucleotides: TGCAGCGTTGAGCAATCGGGGTTGCTGAACACTGAAGCTTTCTTT. This gives the protein CSVEQSGLLNTEAFF.